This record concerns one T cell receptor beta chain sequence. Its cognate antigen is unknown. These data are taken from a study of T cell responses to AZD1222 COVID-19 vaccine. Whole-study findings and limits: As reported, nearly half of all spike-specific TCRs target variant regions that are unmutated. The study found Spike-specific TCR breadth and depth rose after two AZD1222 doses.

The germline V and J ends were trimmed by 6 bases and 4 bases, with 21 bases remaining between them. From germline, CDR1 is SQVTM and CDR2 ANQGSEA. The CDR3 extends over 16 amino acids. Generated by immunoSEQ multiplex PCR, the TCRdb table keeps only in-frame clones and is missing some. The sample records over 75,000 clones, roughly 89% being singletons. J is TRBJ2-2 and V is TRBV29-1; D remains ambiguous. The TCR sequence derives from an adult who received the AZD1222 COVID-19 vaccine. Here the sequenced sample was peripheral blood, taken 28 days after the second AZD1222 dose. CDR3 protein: CSVSRRGQQVTGELFF. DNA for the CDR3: TGCAGCGTGTCGAGACGTGGGCAGCAAGTCACCGGGGAGCTGTTTTTT.